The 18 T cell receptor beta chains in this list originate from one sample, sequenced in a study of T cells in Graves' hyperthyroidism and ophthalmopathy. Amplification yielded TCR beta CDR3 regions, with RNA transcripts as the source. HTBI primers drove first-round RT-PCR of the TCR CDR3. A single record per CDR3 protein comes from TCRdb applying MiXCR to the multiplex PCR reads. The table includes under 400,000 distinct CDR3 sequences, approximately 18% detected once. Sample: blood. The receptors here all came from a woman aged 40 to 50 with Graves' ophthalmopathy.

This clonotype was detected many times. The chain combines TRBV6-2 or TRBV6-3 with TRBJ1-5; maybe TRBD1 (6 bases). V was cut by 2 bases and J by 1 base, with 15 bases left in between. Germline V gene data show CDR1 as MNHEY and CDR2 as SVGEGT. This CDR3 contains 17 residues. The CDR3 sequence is CASSYRTGSGSNQPQHF. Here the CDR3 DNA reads TGTGCCAGCAGTTACCGTACAGGGAGCGGCAGCAATCAGCCCCAGCATTTT.

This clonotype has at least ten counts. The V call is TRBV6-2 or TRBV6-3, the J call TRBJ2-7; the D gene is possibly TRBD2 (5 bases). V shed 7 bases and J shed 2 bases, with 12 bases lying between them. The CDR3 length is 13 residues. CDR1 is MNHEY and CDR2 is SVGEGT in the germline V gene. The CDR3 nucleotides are TGTGCCAGCAAGGACTCAGATCCCTACGAGCAGTACTTC. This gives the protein CASKDSDPYEQYF.

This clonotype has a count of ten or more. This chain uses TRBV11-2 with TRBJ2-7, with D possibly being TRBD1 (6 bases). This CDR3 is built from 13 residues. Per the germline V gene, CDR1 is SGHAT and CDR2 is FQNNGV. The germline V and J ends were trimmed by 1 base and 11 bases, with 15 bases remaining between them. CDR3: CASSLALPQGKYF. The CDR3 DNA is TGTGCCAGCAGCTTAGCTCTGCCGCAGGGGAAGTACTTC.

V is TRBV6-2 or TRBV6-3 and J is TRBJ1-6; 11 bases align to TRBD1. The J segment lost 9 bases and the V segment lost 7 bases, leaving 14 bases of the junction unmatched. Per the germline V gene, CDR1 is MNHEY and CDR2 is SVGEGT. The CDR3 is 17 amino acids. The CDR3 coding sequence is TGTGCCAGCACAAGGACAGGGGGCCGTTCGCCGTTTTCACCCCTCCACTTT. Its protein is CASTRTGGRSPFSPLHF.

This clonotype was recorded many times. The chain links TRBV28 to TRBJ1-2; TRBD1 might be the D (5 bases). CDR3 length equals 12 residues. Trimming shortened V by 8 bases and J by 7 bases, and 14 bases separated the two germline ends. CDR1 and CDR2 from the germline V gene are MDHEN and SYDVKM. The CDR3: CASQGEASGYTF. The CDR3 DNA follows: TGTGCCAGCCAAGGGGAGGCGAGTGGCTACACCTTC.

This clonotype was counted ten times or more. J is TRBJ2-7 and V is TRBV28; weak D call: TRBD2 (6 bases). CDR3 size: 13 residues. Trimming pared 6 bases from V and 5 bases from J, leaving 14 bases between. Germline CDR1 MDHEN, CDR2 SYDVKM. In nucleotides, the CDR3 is TGTGCCAGCAGGGCGCTAGCGCCCCACGAGCAGTACTTC. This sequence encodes CASRALAPHEQYF.

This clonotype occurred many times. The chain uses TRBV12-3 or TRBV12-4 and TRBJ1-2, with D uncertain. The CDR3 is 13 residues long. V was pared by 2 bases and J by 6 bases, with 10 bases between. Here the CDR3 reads CASSLRGRHGYTF. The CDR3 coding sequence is TGTGCCAGCAGTTTAAGAGGGCGGCATGGCTACACCTTC.

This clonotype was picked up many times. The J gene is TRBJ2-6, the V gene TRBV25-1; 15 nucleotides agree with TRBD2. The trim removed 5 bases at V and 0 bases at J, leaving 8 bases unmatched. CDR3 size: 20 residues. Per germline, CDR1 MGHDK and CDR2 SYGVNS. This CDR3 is CASSRWTSGGALSGANVLTF. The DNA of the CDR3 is TGTGCCAGCAGTCGCTGGACTAGCGGGGGGGCCCTCTCTGGGGCCAACGTCCTGACTTTC.

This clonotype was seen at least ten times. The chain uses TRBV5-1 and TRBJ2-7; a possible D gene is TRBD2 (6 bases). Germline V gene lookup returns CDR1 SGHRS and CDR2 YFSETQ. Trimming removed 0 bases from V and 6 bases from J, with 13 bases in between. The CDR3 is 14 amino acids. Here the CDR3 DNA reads TGCGCCAGCAGCTTGGGGGACTCCATAAGCGAGCAGTACTTC. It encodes CASSLGDSISEQYF.

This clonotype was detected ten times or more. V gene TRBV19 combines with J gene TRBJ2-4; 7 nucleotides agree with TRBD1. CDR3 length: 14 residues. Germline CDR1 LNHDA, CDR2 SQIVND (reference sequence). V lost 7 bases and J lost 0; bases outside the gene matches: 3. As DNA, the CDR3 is TGTGCCAGTACGGGACAGTTAGCCAAAAACATTCAGTACTTC. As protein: CASTGQLAKNIQYF.

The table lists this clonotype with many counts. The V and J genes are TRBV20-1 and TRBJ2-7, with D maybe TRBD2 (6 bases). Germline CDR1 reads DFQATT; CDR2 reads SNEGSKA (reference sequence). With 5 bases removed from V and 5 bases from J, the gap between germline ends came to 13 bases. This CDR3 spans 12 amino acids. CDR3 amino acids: CSAHLGEDEQYF. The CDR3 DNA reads TGCAGTGCTCATCTCGGGGAGGACGAGCAGTACTTC.

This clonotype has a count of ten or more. CDR3: CASSHRDRYLGNQPQHF. The CDR3 DNA is TGTGCCAGCAGCCATCGGGATCGATACCTTGGCAATCAGCCCCAGCATTTT. The chain is built from TRBV28 and TRBJ1-5, with no clear D. The CDR3 contains 17 residues. Looked up from germline, CDR1 is MDHEN and CDR2 is SYDVKM. Trimming took 6 bases from V and 2 from J, leaving 20 bases between them.

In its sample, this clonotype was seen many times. The CDR3 protein is CASSPQGSGNTIYF. CDR3 in DNA: TGTGCCAGCAGCCCTCAGGGGTCTGGAAACACCATATATTTT. The chain links TRBV28 to TRBJ1-3; TRBD1 might be the D (6 bases). The length of the CDR3 is 14 residues. Germline V CDR1 and CDR2: MDHEN, SYDVKM. The V end lost 6 bases, the J end lost 1 base, and 10 bases lay between the germline ends.

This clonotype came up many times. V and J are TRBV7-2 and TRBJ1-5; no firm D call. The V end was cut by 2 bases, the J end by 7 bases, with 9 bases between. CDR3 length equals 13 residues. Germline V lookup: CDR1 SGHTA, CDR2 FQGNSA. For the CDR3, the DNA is TGTGCCAGCAGCTTATCGGTCACCCAGCCCCAGCATTTT. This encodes CASSLSVTQPQHF.

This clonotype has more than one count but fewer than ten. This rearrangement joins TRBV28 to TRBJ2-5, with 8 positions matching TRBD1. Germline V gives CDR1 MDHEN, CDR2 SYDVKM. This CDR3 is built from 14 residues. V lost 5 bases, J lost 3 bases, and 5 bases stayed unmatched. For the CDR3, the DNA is TGTGCCAGCAGTCCGGACAGGGTAGAAGAGACCCAGTACTTC. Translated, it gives CASSPDRVEETQYF.

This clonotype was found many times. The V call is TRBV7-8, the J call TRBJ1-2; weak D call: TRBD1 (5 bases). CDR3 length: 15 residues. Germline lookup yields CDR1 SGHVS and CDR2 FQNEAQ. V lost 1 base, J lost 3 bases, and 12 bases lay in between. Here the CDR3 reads CASSLVLRDDYGYTF. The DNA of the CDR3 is TGTGCCAGCAGCTTAGTGTTGAGGGACGACTATGGCTACACCTTC.

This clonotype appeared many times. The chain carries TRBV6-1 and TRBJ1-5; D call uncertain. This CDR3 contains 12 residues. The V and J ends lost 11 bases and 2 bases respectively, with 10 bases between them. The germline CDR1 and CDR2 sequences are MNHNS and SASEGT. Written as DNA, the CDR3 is TGTGCCGCCGCCCCGGGCAATCAGCCCCAGCATTTT. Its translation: CAAAPGNQPQHF.

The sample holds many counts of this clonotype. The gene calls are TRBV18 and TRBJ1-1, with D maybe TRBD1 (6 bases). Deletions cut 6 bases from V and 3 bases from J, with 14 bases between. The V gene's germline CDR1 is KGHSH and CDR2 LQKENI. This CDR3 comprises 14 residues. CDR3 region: CASSPEGGDTEAFF. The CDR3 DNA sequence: TGTGCCAGCTCCCCCGAGGGGGGTGACACTGAAGCTTTCTTT.